Listed below are T cell receptor beta chains from one sample, sequenced in a study of PD-1 blockade in classical Hodgkin lymphoma. Here immunoSEQ multiplex PCR was the method, and the copy in TCRdb shows in-frame clones only, minus some. The sample lists 45,000 to 60,000 clones, 81% occurring once. The sample consisted of peripheral blood mononuclear cells (PBMCs), taken at baseline. The source of these receptors is a human donor with classical Hodgkin lymphoma. Each CDR3 is given with its conserved first and last residue. The D gene is left open where the match is weak. Clone size, where shown, is once, few, many, or a class for clones that have expanded.

clone size,D gene,J gene,V gene,CDR3 protein,CDR3 DNA
NA,TRBD1,TRBJ1-2,TRBV20-1,CAKGQLYGYTF,TGCGCCAAGGGACAGCTCTATGGCTACACCTTC
NA,NA,TRBJ2-3,TRBV6-6,CASGVTDTQYF,TGTGCCAGCGGGGTTACAGATACGCAGTATTTT
NA,NA,TRBJ1-4,TRBV30,CAWTRQGGDEKLFF,TGTGCCTGGACCCGCCAAGGGGGAGATGAAAAACTGTTTTTT
NA,TRBD1,TRBJ1-2,TRBV6-1,CASTPDRVRTYGYTF,TGTGCCAGCACCCCCGACAGGGTGAGAACCTATGGCTACACCTTC
NA,NA,TRBJ2-3,TRBV10-3,CATLQRSTDTQYF,TGTGCCACGTTGCAGCGCTCCACAGATACGCAGTATTTT
NA,NA,TRBJ1-4,TRBV5-1,CASSDAGTLGEKLFF,TGCGCCAGCAGCGACGCCGGGACCCTGGGGGAAAAACTGTTTTTT
few,NA,TRBJ2-1,TRBV7-9,CASSLSSLYNEQFF,TGTGCCAGCAGCTTATCGAGTCTTTACAATGAGCAGTTCTTC
NA,TRBD2,TRBJ2-1,TRBV25-1,CASSDSGLADQRYNEQFF,TGTGCCAGCAGTGATTCGGGACTAGCTGACCAACGCTACAATGAGCAGTTCTTC
NA,NA,TRBJ1-2,TRBV19,CASSLGDANYGYTF,TGTGCCAGTAGTTTGGGCGACGCTAACTATGGCTACACCTTC
NA,TRBD2,TRBJ2-1,TRBV19,CASLETSDYYNEQFF,TGTGCCAGTCTTGAGACTAGCGACTACTACAATGAGCAGTTCTTC
NA,NA,TRBJ1-5,TRBV5-8,CASSPWGGDQPQHF,TGTGCCAGCAGCCCTTGGGGGGGGGATCAGCCCCAGCATTTT
NA,NA,TRBJ1-1,TRBV20-1,CSALDHTEAFF,TGCAGTGCTCTAGACCACACTGAAGCTTTCTTT
NA,NA,TRBJ2-1,TRBV30,CAWETGVNNEQFF,TGTGCCTGGGAGACCGGGGTGAACAATGAGCAGTTCTTC
NA,TRBD2,TRBJ2-5,TRBV7-7,CASSLGGAGGQETQYF,TGTGCTAGCAGCTTAGGCGGAGCGGGAGGGCAGGAGACCCAGTACTTC
few,NA,TRBJ1-1,TRBV23-1,CASSQPRNTEAFF,TGCGCCAGCAGTCAACCCAGGAACACTGAAGCTTTCTTT
NA,NA,TRBJ2-7,TRBV5-6,CASSWGVSRAKSYEQYF,TGTGCCAGCAGCTGGGGGGTCTCTAGAGCGAAGTCCTACGAGCAGTACTTC
once,NA,TRBJ1-5,TRBV7-8,CASSLSPGNQPQHF,TGTGCCAGCAGCTTAAGCCCAGGCAATCAGCCCCAGCATTTT
NA,NA,TRBJ2-2,TRBV29-1,CSVVSINTGELFF,TGCAGCGTTGTTAGCATCAACACCGGGGAGCTGTTTTTT
NA,NA,TRBJ2-4,TRBV29-1,CSVGGMAAKNIQYF,TGCAGCGTGGGCGGGATGGCGGCCAAAAACATTCAGTACTTC
NA,NA,TRBJ1-1,TRBV4-1,CASSQQGGVNTEAFF,TGCGCCAGCAGCCAACAAGGGGGGGTGAACACTGAAGCTTTCTTT
few,NA,TRBJ1-1,TRBV2,CASSSRPTGAGTEAFF,TGTGCCAGCAGTTCTCGGCCAACCGGGGCGGGCACTGAAGCTTTCTTT
NA,NA,TRBJ1-5,TRBV19,CASQLGAPNTYSNQPQHF,TGTGCCAGTCAGTTGGGGGCACCGAATACATATAGCAATCAGCCCCAGCATTTT
NA,TRBD1,TRBJ1-1,TRBV19,CASSRDRGRRAFF,TGTGCCAGTAGCCGGGACAGGGGGCGCCGGGCTTTCTTT
NA,TRBD1,TRBJ2-5,TRBV5-1,CASKEGGLGPQETQYF,TGCGCCAGCAAAGAAGGGGGCTTAGGTCCTCAAGAGACCCAGTACTTC
NA,NA,TRBJ1-1,TRBV10-3,CAISDRTVGNTEAFF,TGTGCCATCAGTGATCGGACAGTAGGGAACACTGAAGCTTTCTTT
NA,TRBD2,TRBJ2-6,TRBV19,CATRFRGTSGSSGANVLTF,TGTGCCACCCGTTTTCGGGGGACTAGCGGAAGTTCTGGGGCCAACGTCCTGACTTTC
NA,NA,TRBJ2-5,TRBV11-3,CASSLDLLTETQYF,TGTGCCAGCAGCTTAGATCTCCTTACGGAGACCCAGTACTTC
NA,TRBD1,TRBJ2-1,TRBV27,CASSLWQGAPSSYNEQFF,TGTGCCAGCAGTCTTTGGCAGGGGGCTCCCAGCTCCTACAATGAGCAGTTCTTC
NA,NA,TRBJ1-5,TRBV5-6,CASSLAQGTHLQPQHF,TGTGCCAGCAGCTTGGCCCAGGGGACCCATCTTCAGCCCCAGCATTTT
NA,TRBD1,TRBJ2-2,TRBV5-1,CASTGDSANTGELFF,TGCGCCAGCACCGGGGACAGCGCGAACACCGGGGAGCTGTTTTTT
NA,NA,TRBJ1-2,TRBV4-1,CASSQVGGTLNYGYTF,TGCGCCAGCAGCCAAGTAGGGGGTACGCTTAACTATGGCTACACCTTC
few,TRBD1,TRBJ1-4,TRBV5-6,CASSRDSMWNEKLFF,TGTGCCAGCAGCCGGGACAGTATGTGGAATGAAAAACTGTTTTTT
NA,TRBD2,TRBJ2-1,TRBV10-3,CAISELTSGSYNEQFF,TGTGCCATCAGTGAGCTAACTAGCGGGAGCTACAATGAGCAGTTCTTC
NA,NA,TRBJ1-2,TRBV27,CASSPVSWRGDYGYTF,TGTGCCAGCAGTCCCGTATCGTGGAGGGGAGACTATGGCTACACCTTC
few,TRBD2,TRBJ2-7,TRBV30,CAWSPPGRERLEQYF,TGTGCCTGGAGTCCGCCTGGGCGGGAGAGGCTCGAGCAGTACTTC
NA,TRBD2,TRBJ2-3,TRBV9,CASSARAGGRPSTDTQYF,TGTGCCAGCAGCGCACGGGCGGGAGGGCGACCGAGCACAGATACGCAGTATTTT
once,TRBD2,TRBJ2-1,TRBV11-3,CASSLGTSGYNEQFF,TGTGCCAGCAGCTTAGGGACTAGCGGGTACAATGAGCAGTTCTTC
NA,TRBD1,TRBJ2-7,TRBV18,CASSPGTGSYEQYF,TGTGCCAGCTCACCTGGGACAGGGTCCTACGAGCAGTACTTC
NA,TRBD2,TRBJ2-1,TRBV13,CASSRRLAGESYNEQFF,TGTGCCAGCAGCCGGAGACTAGCGGGAGAGAGCTACAATGAGCAGTTCTTC
NA,TRBD1,TRBJ2-7,TRBV5-6,CASSGTTGFPSYEQYF,TGTGCCAGCAGCGGGACGACAGGGTTCCCTTCCTACGAGCAGTACTTC
NA,TRBD2,TRBJ2-7,TRBV7-9,CASSLEQAGFYLEQYF,TGTGCCAGCAGCTTAGAACAAGCGGGATTCTACCTCGAGCAGTACTTC
NA,TRBD2,TRBJ2-2,TRBV13,CASSFPGGGTGELFF,TGTGCCAGCAGCTTTCCGGGAGGCGGCACCGGGGAGCTGTTTTTT
NA,TRBD2,TRBJ2-3,TRBV19,CASSDSGRTDTQYF,TGTGCCAGTAGTGACAGCGGGAGGACAGATACGCAGTATTTT
NA,TRBD1,TRBJ2-2,TRBV5-6,CASRLRTGHTGELFF,TGTGCCAGCAGGCTGAGGACAGGTCACACCGGGGAGCTGTTTTTT
NA,NA,TRBJ2-7,TRBV7-2,CASSFSGDGGLRQYF,TGTGCCAGCAGCTTTTCCGGAGACGGGGGATTAAGGCAGTACTTC
NA,NA,TRBJ2-3,TRBV6-1,CASSEASAKPTDTQYF,TGTGCCAGCAGTGAAGCCAGCGCAAAACCCACAGATACGCAGTATTTT
NA,NA,TRBJ2-2,TRBV7-9,CASSFTRSTGELFF,TGTGCCAGCAGCTTTACCCGCTCGACCGGGGAGCTGTTTTTT
NA,NA,TRBJ1-5,TRBV5-1,CASSLEGYSNQPQHF,TGCGCCAGCAGCTTGGAAGGCTATAGCAATCAGCCCCAGCATTTT
few,TRBD1,TRBJ1-2,TRBV27,CASRLTGGQYGYTF,TGTGCCAGCAGATTGACAGGGGGCCAGTATGGCTACACCTTC
many,NA,TRBJ2-7,TRBV6-4,CASSGSGAYEQYF,TGTGCCAGCAGTGGTAGCGGAGCCTACGAGCAGTACTTC
NA,TRBD2,TRBJ2-3,TRBV18,CASSPETSGMNTDTQYF,TGTGCCAGCTCACCAGAAACTAGCGGGATGAACACAGATACGCAGTATTTT
few,NA,TRBJ1-1,TRBV7-9,CASSLVEGAEAFF,TGTGCCAGCAGCTTAGTGGAGGGGGCTGAAGCTTTCTTT
once,NA,TRBJ1-1,TRBV13,CASSLNGGNTEAFF,TGTGCCAGCAGCTTAAACGGGGGGAACACTGAAGCTTTCTTT
NA,NA,TRBJ1-5,TRBV10-3,CAISEGISPNQPQHF,TGTGCCATCAGTGAGGGAATCTCTCCCAATCAGCCCCAGCATTTT
NA,TRBD2,TRBJ2-6,TRBV11-3,CASSSGLAGGPGANVLTF,TGTGCCAGCAGCTCTGGACTAGCGGGAGGGCCTGGGGCCAACGTCCTGACTTTC
few,NA,TRBJ1-1,TRBV7-2,CASSPPYVLNTEAFF,TGTGCCAGCAGCCCTCCTTACGTTTTGAACACTGAAGCTTTCTTT
NA,NA,TRBJ1-1,TRBV18,CASSPPWGPNTEAFF,TGTGCCAGCTCACCACCTTGGGGGCCGAACACTGAAGCTTTCTTT
NA,TRBD2,TRBJ2-3,TRBV10-3,CAISPPSGSSTDTQYF,TGTGCCATCAGCCCTCCTAGCGGGTCTAGCACAGATACGCAGTATTTT
NA,NA,TRBJ2-3,TRBV30,CAWSRGTWGTDTQYF,TGTGCCTGGAGTAGGGGAACATGGGGCACAGATACGCAGTATTTT
NA,TRBD2,TRBJ2-7,TRBV7-2,CASSRTSGSAAYEQYF,TGTGCCAGCAGCCGGACTAGCGGGAGCGCTGCCTACGAGCAGTACTTC